The 27 T cell receptor beta chains reported below all come from one sample, sequenced in a study of cytomegalovirus exposure and HLA in healthy donors. PCR was performed using 60 Vbeta and 13 Jbeta primers. The protocol was immunoSEQ multiplex PCR, while the TCRdb copy is restricted to in-frame clones and leaves out a portion. The table has 99,000 or so clones, roughly 15% seen once. Material for sequencing was PBMCs. The origin of the receptors is a female donor in good health and CMV-seronegative.

This clone was recorded a few times. The chain joins TRBV19 to TRBJ1-2; possible D gene TRBD1, 6 bases. V dropped 8 bases and J dropped 6 bases, with 19 bases sitting between them. CDR3 length: 14 residues. Germline V lookup: CDR1 LNHDA, CDR2 SQIVND (reference sequence). CDR3 sequence (DNA): TGTGCCAGTTGTGACAGGTTCGTGGTGCATGGCTACACCTTC. Residues: CASCDRFVVHGYTF. Combining the CDR3 with reference TRBV19 and TRBJ1-2 gives the whole variable domain DGGITQSPKYLFRKEGQNVTLSCEQNLNHDAMYWYRQDPGQGLRLIYYSQIVNDFQKGDIAEGYSVSREKKESFPLTVTSAQKNPTAFYLCASCDRFVVHGYTFGSGTRLTVV.

The chain joins TRBV13 to TRBJ2-7, with D perhaps matching TRBD1 or TRBD2 (5 bases each). CDR1 and CDR2 (germline): PRHDT, FYEKMQ (reference sequence). V lost 7 bases, J lost 0 bases, and 10 bases lay in between. The CDR3 length is 13 residues. CDR3 DNA: TGTGCCAGCAACTCAGGGAGCTCCTACGAGCAGTACTTC. Protein: CASNSGSSYEQYF.

This sequence joins TRBV28 and TRBJ1-1, with D perhaps TRBD1 (5 bases). Germline-derived CDR1 and CDR2 are MDHEN and SYDVKM. The CDR3 consists of 13 residues. V lost 6 bases and J 6 bases, leaving 14 bases between the germline ends. The CDR3 loop reads CASSPTDLAEAFF. DNA for the CDR3: TGTGCCAGCAGCCCGACAGATTTGGCTGAAGCTTTCTTT.

The rearrangement uses TRBV7-8 and TRBJ1-1, with D unclear. CDR1 is SGHVS, CDR2 FQNEAQ, per germline. Deletions cut 2 bases from V and 1 base from J, with 5 bases between. CDR3 size: 13 residues. CDR3 nucleotides: TGTGCCAGCAGCTTACAACAGAACACTGAAGCTTTCTTT. Translating it yields CASSLQQNTEAFF.

This clone appeared a few times. The chain joins TRBV10-1 to TRBJ2-7, with D possibly TRBD2 on 5 matching bases. The CDR3 has 15 amino acids. V was shortened by 8 bases and J by 0 bases, with 17 bases between the two germline ends. Per the germline V gene, CDR1 is WNHNN and CDR2 is SYGVQD (reference sequence). The CDR3 is CASGLRARCSYEQYF. DNA of the CDR3: TGCGCCAGCGGATTGCGGGCCAGGTGCTCCTACGAGCAGTACTTC.

This chain uses TRBV13 with TRBJ1-6; 9 positions agree with TRBD1. J gave up 5 bases and V 5 bases, and 10 bases lay outside the gene matches. CDR3 length: 17 residues. The germline CDR1 and CDR2 sequences are PRHDT and FYEKMQ (reference sequence). The CDR3 is CASSADRDRVDNSPLHF. DNA of the CDR3: TGTGCCAGCAGCGCAGACCGGGACAGGGTCGATAATTCACCCCTCCACTTT.

There are a few counts of this clone. The chain has TRBV5-4 and TRBJ2-3, with a tentative D call TRBD2 (5 bases). CDR1 and CDR2 from the germline V gene are SGHNT and YYREEE (reference sequence). This CDR3 has 16 residues. Trimming removed 0 bases from V and 2 bases from J, with 13 bases in between. The CDR3 region has the DNA TGTGCCAGCAGCTTGGGTTTGGACGGGGACACAGATACGCAGTATTTT. Residues: CASSLGLDGDTDTQYF.

The sample holds a few counts of this clone. This chain links TRBV9 with TRBJ1-4; 10 bases fit TRBD1. The CDR3 loop spans 18 amino acids. Germline CDR1 and CDR2: SGDLS and YYNGEE. Trimming took 3 bases from V and 7 from J; bases not matched to a gene: 15. The CDR3 DNA sequence: TGTGCCAGCAGCGAGAAATCCGGGACAGGGGCGAGTGGTGAAAAACTGTTTTTT. Translating it yields CASSEKSGTGASGEKLFF.

This sequence joins TRBV9 and TRBJ1-2; no reliable D call. The germline V gene encodes CDR1 SGDLS and CDR2 YYNGEE. The V gene lost 3 bases and the J gene lost 0 bases, with 12 bases spanning the gap. CDR3 length equals 15 residues. The CDR3 coding sequence is TGTGCCAGCAGCGCCCACGTGGAGCCTAACTATGGCTACACCTTC. It codes for CASSAHVEPNYGYTF.

The V call is TRBV25-1, the J call TRBJ1-4; D possibly corresponds to TRBD1 (6 bases). Trimming took 6 bases from V and 5 from J, leaving 13 bases between them. The CDR3 contains 14 residues. Germline CDR1 is MGHDK and CDR2 is SYGVNS. CDR3 coding DNA: TGTGCCAGCAGGCCAGGGGTTGGGAATGAAAAACTGTTTTTT. As protein: CASRPGVGNEKLFF.

This clone occurred a few times. CDR3 nucleotides: TGTGCCAGCAGTGAAAGGGGGAACTATGGCTACACCTTC. This translates into CASSERGNYGYTF. The rearrangement joins TRBV6-1 to TRBJ1-2, with a tentative D call TRBD1 (6 bases). CDR1 is MNHNS, CDR2 SASEGT, per germline. The CDR3 totals 13 residues. Trimming removed 2 bases at V and 2 bases at J, with 6 bases between.

This clone occurred a few times. The rearrangement joins TRBV7-3 to TRBJ2-3; 9 positions match TRBD1. Trimming at V came to 4 bases and at J to 4 bases, leaving 3 bases not matched to a gene. Per germline, CDR1 SGHTA and CDR2 FQGTGA. The CDR3 totals 14 residues. The CDR3 DNA reads TGTGCCAGCAGCTCCGGACAGGGGCCAGATACGCAGTATTTT. Translating it yields CASSSGQGPDTQYF. The full variable domain, in which reference TRBV7-3 and TRBJ2-3 provide the parts outside the CDR3, is GAGVSQTPSNKVTEKGKYVELRCDPISGHTALYWYRQSLGQGPEFLIYFQGTGAADDSGLPNDRFFAVRPEGSVSTLKIQRTERGDSAVYLCASSSGQGPDTQYFGPGTRLTVL.

The chain recombines TRBV4-2 with TRBJ2-4; D remains ambiguous. CDR1 LGHNA and CDR2 YNFKEQ come from the germline V gene. This CDR3 is 17 amino acids long. V lost 2 bases to trimming and J lost 0 bases, with 14 bases between them. The CDR3 reads CASSQLYPTEAKNIQYF. CDR3 in DNA: TGTGCCAGCAGCCAACTTTATCCGACTGAAGCCAAAAACATTCAGTACTTC.

This clone occurred a few times. The chain has TRBV2 and TRBJ2-5; TRBD1 aligns across 10 bases. CDR3 length: 13 amino acids. V lost 4 bases, J lost 5 bases, and 1 base stayed unmatched. Germline CDR1 SNHLY, CDR2 FYNNEI. The CDR3 is CASSGGQGETQYF. The DNA of the CDR3 is TGTGCCAGCAGTGGGGGACAGGGGGAGACCCAGTACTTC.

The chain couples TRBV4-1 to TRBJ1-6, with D possibly TRBD1 on 6 matching bases. Germline-derived CDR1 and CDR2 are MGHRA and YSYEKL. This CDR3 has 14 amino acids. Deletions cut 4 bases from V and 13 bases from J, with 17 bases between. In DNA, the CDR3 is TGCGCCAGCAGCCTTATACAGGGAATTCACCCCCTCCACTTT. Protein sequence: CASSLIQGIHPLHF.

The V gene is TRBV13, the J gene TRBJ2-5, with 14 bases identical to TRBD2. The trim removed 4 bases at V and 4 bases at J, leaving 2 bases unmatched. Germline CDR1 is PRHDT and CDR2 is FYEKMQ (reference sequence). The CDR3 consists of 15 residues. The CDR3 coding sequence is TGTGCCAGCAGCTCCGGGACTAGCGGGAGAGAGACCCAGTACTTC. It specifies CASSSGTSGRETQYF.

As DNA, the CDR3 is TGTGCCTGGAGTGCATCCCGGGATTCTTATGGCTACACCTTC. Protein product: CAWSASRDSYGYTF. The chain employs TRBV30 and TRBJ1-2; no clear D gene. In germline, CDR1 is GTSNPN, CDR2 SVGIG (reference sequence). Trimming took off 1 base at V and 5 bases at J, with 14 bases between the two ends. The CDR3 is made up of 14 amino acids.

This clone appeared a few times. The V call is TRBV19, the J call TRBJ1-1; 8 bases are a match to TRBD1. This CDR3 comprises 15 residues. V lost 3 bases, J lost 6 bases, and 9 bases stayed unmatched. Germline CDR1 and CDR2: LNHDA and SQIVND (reference sequence). Here the CDR3 reads CASSIGDVQGAEAFF. The CDR3 region has the DNA TGTGCCAGTAGTATTGGGGATGTACAGGGGGCTGAAGCTTTCTTT.

J is TRBJ2-1 and V is TRBV9; 13 bases fit TRBD2. The V and J ends lost 3 bases and 8 bases, in that order; junction bases with no gene match: 8. The CDR3 is made up of 16 amino acids. Germline CDR1 reads SGDLS; CDR2 reads YYNGEE. The CDR3 coding sequence is TGTGCCAGCAGCGCCCGACTAGCGGGAGGTAGTGATGAGCAGTTCTTC. It codes for CASSARLAGGSDEQFF.

This clone was counted a few times. The rearrangement uses TRBV6-1 and TRBJ2-5; 11 bases are shared with TRBD2. CDR1 is MNHNS and CDR2 is SASEGT in the germline V gene. The CDR3 spans 15 residues. Trimming at V came to 1 base and at J to 2 bases, leaving 0 bases not matched to a gene. The CDR3 spells CASSEVAGGQETQYF. The CDR3, as DNA: TGTGCCAGCAGTGAAGTAGCGGGGGGGCAAGAGACCCAGTACTTC.

This clone was seen a handful of times. The V and J genes are TRBV13 and TRBJ2-7; a weak D match, TRBD1 (6 bases). The CDR3 is 15 residues long. Trimming took off 5 bases at V and 3 bases at J, with 17 bases between the two ends. Per germline, CDR1 PRHDT and CDR2 FYEKMQ (reference sequence). In DNA form, the CDR3 reads TGTGCCAGCAGCGTGGACAGATCTAAACTCTACGAGCAGTACTTC. Translation: CASSVDRSKLYEQYF. Filled out from reference TRBV13 and TRBJ2-7, the complete variable domain reads AAGVIQSPRHLIKEKRETATLKCYPIPRHDTVYWYQQGPGQDPQFLISFYEKMQSDKGSIPDRFSAQQFSDYHSELNMSSLELGDSALYFCASSVDRSKLYEQYFGPGTRLTVT.

The gene calls are TRBV5-6 and TRBJ1-5; D perhaps matches TRBD1 (5 bases). The V and J ends lost 2 bases and 7 bases respectively, with 13 bases between them. The CDR3 contains 14 residues. Germline V CDR1 and CDR2: SGHDT, YYEEEE. In DNA, the CDR3 is TGTGCCAGCAGCTTAAGCAGGGCCCCACAGCCCCAGCATTTT. Protein: CASSLSRAPQPQHF.

The gene calls are TRBV30 and TRBJ2-5; the D gene is possibly TRBD2 (7 bases). The CDR3 consists of 13 residues. Germline V gene data show CDR1 as GTSNPN and CDR2 as SVGIG (reference sequence). The V end was cut by 1 base, the J end by 4 bases, with 10 bases between. CDR3 bases: TGTGCCTGGAGTGGGAGGGGGGGAGAGACCCAGTACTTC. Its protein is CAWSGRGGETQYF.

This clone was detected a few times. V is TRBV6-6 and J is TRBJ2-7; 8 positions agree with TRBD1. The germline CDR1 and CDR2 sequences are MNHNY and SVGAGI (reference sequence). This CDR3 contains 12 residues. With V trimmed by 8 bases and J by 7 bases, 7 bases remained unmatched. CDR3 sequence reads: CASGQGANEQYF. In nucleotides, the CDR3 is TGTGCCAGCGGGCAGGGGGCGAATGAGCAGTACTTC.

This clone appeared a few times. The chain is built from TRBV29-1 and TRBJ2-7; 13 positions agree with TRBD2. CDR1 is SQVTM, CDR2 ANQGSEA, per germline. The CDR3 length is 14 residues. The ends lost 2 bases at V and 5 bases at J; junction bases unmatched: 3. Written as DNA, the CDR3 is TGCAGCGTTGAAAGGGGACTAGCGGGAAACGAGCAGTACTTC. This gives the protein CSVERGLAGNEQYF.

J is TRBJ2-1 and V is TRBV7-9; D is perhaps TRBD1 (5 bases). CDR3 size: 11 residues. V was pared by 4 bases and J by 12 bases, with 10 bases between. Per germline, CDR1 SEHNR and CDR2 FQNEAQ (reference sequence). DNA for the CDR3: TGTGCCAGCAGCTATGCGCAGGGGCAGTTCTTC. Protein product: CASSYAQGQFF.

The V and J genes are TRBV7-9 and TRBJ2-1; possible D gene TRBD2, 6 bases. The CDR3 sequence is 13 residues long. The germline V gene encodes CDR1 SEHNR and CDR2 FQNEAQ (reference sequence). Deletions cut 7 bases from V and 6 bases from J, with 13 bases between. The CDR3, as DNA: TGTGCCAGCAACGTGGCGGGATCCAATGAGCAGTTCTTC. Translation: CASNVAGSNEQFF.